This TCR beta chain was documented in a study of T cell responses to AZD1222 COVID-19 vaccine. Regarding the study as a whole: Baseline serology detected seropositivity in only six AZD1222 recipients.

With regard to this clone: Its antigen remains unknown.

Sequencing was performed with immunoSEQ multiplex PCR; in TCRdb, only in-frame clones are kept and a portion is missing. The sample lists roughly 100,000 clones; 90% were seen once. Germline CDR1 is MNHEY and CDR2 is SMNVEV (reference sequence). V lost 10 bases and J 4 bases, leaving 13 bases between the germline ends. The CDR3 length is 12 residues. The gene calls are TRBV27 and TRBJ1-2, with a weak D call TRBD1 (5 bases). The specimen comprised peripheral blood, sampled 28 days after the second AZD1222 dose. The TCR comes from an adult who received the AZD1222 COVID-19 vaccine. DNA of the CDR3: TGTGCCACCTCGGACACTGTCTATGGCTACACCTTC. It yields the protein CATSDTVYGYTF.